This passage covers 24 T cell receptor beta chains from one sample sequenced in a study of shared clonotypes between healthy human individuals. This table comes from immunoSEQ multiplex PCR, and its TCRdb copy is limited to in-frame clones, with some not included. The sample lists roughly 2.2 million clones, 93% occurring once. Material: naive CD4+ T cells from PBMCs. Subset of the sample: CD45RA+ positively selected. Receptor source: a man aged 18 to 30 in good health. Some clones in this sample may be carry-over from other donors' samples.

As concerns this clone: Other nucleotide sequences from this sample produce the same CDR3. The chain recombines TRBV6-5 with TRBJ2-7, with a weak D call TRBD1 (5 bases). V was shortened by 6 bases and J by 4 bases, with 10 bases between the two germline ends. This CDR3 contains 12 residues. Germline V gene data show CDR1 as MNHEY and CDR2 as SVGAGI. The CDR3 reads CASSLQGYEQYF. CDR3 bases: TGTGCCAGCAGCCTCCAGGGTTACGAGCAGTACTTC.

V is TRBV7-9 and J is TRBJ2-5, with TRBD1 matching over 11 bases. The ends lost 5 bases at V and 4 bases at J; junction bases unmatched: 3. CDR1 and CDR2 from the germline V gene are SEHNR and FQNEAQ (reference sequence). CDR3 length equals 14 residues. CDR3 sequence: CASSQDRGLETQYF. The CDR3 DNA reads TGTGCCAGCAGCCAGGACAGGGGGCTAGAGACCCAGTACTTC. The full variable domain, in which reference TRBV7-9 and TRBJ2-5 provide the parts outside the CDR3, is DTGVSQNPRHKITKRGQNVTFRCDPISEHNRLYWYRQTLGQGPEFLTYFQNEAQLEKSRLLSDRFSAERPKGSFSTLEIQRTEQGDSAMYLCASSQDRGLETQYFGPGTRLLVL.

This clone was observed a single time. The J gene is TRBJ2-2, the V gene TRBV4-1; 8 bases fit TRBD2. Trimming at V came to 1 base and at J to 6 bases, leaving 7 bases not matched to a gene. The CDR3 is made up of 16 amino acids. From germline, CDR1 is MGHRA and CDR2 YSYEKL. CDR3 coding DNA: TGCGCCAGCAGCCAAGTTAATTTAGCGGGATCCGGGGAGCTGTTTTTT. Translation: CASSQVNLAGSGELFF.

The chain is built from TRBV7-8 and TRBJ2-5; 10 bases map to TRBD1. V trimming: 4 bases; J trimming: 3 bases; junction bases outside the gene matches: 2. The CDR3 has 14 residues. The germline gives CDR1 SGHVS, CDR2 FQNEAQ. The CDR3 sequence: CASSWGQGKETQYF. The CDR3 region has the DNA TGTGCCAGCAGCTGGGGACAGGGGAAAGAGACCCAGTACTTC.

The rearrangement uses TRBV18 and TRBJ2-1; no definite D call. The V end was cut by 3 bases, the J end by 3 bases, with 12 bases between. Germline V gene data show CDR1 as KGHSH and CDR2 as LQKENI. The CDR3 runs 15 residues. The CDR3 protein is CASSPSGSLYNEQFF. The CDR3 coding sequence is TGTGCCAGCTCACCGTCCGGTTCGCTCTACAATGAGCAGTTCTTC.

The chain carries TRBV7-2 and TRBJ1-1; D gene ambiguous. The germline gives CDR1 SGHTA, CDR2 FQGNSA. V was clipped by 2 bases and J by 10 bases, with 14 bases between them. The CDR3 runs to 13 residues. The CDR3 sequence is CASSLTQSQGAFF. CDR3 bases: TGTGCCAGCAGCTTAACTCAGAGCCAAGGAGCTTTCTTT.

This clone was observed once. CDR3 coding DNA: TGTGCCAGCACCCTAGGTATCAGCCCCTACGAGCAGTACTTC. Residues: CASTLGISPYEQYF. The rearrangement joins TRBV28 to TRBJ2-7; D remains ambiguous. Trimming removed 7 bases at V and 2 bases at J, with 15 bases between. The germline V gene encodes CDR1 MDHEN and CDR2 SYDVKM. The CDR3 loop spans 14 amino acids.

V and J are TRBV9 and TRBJ2-1, with 8 bases aligning to TRBD1. This CDR3 is built from 14 residues. CDR1 and CDR2 from the germline V gene are SGDLS and YYNGEE. V lost 8 bases and J lost 5; bases outside the gene matches: 9. The CDR3 is CASAQGGWDNEQFF. The CDR3 DNA reads TGTGCCAGTGCACAGGGGGGATGGGACAATGAGCAGTTCTTC.

The chain recombines TRBV5-1 with TRBJ2-3, with 8 nucleotides matching TRBD1. Per germline, CDR1 SGHRS and CDR2 YFSETQ. Trimming took 3 bases from V and 1 from J; bases not matched to a gene: 7. This CDR3 has 16 residues. This chain's CDR3 is CASSSLLTGGTDTQYF. CDR3 sequence (DNA): TGCGCCAGCAGCTCACTACTGACAGGGGGCACAGATACGCAGTATTTT.

The chain combines TRBV4-3 with TRBJ1-3; D not resolved. Trimming removed 0 bases from V and 5 bases from J, with 11 bases in between. The CDR3 has 15 amino acids. Germline assignment: CDR1 LGHNA and CDR2 YSLEER. The CDR3 bases are TGCGCCAGCAGCCAAGATAGTACCGCTCGAAACACCATATATTTT. As protein: CASSQDSTARNTIYF.

The chain joins TRBV6-5 to TRBJ2-5; D unresolved. The J call is doubtful: the DNA matches TRBJ2-7 better. The CDR3 spans 14 residues. Germline CDR1 MNHEY, CDR2 SVGAGI. The CDR3 sequence: CASSRKSSSYEQYF. The DNA of the CDR3 is TGTGCCAGCAGTCGAAAGAGTAGCTCCTACGAGCAGTACTTC.

In regard to this clone: Other DNA sequences in the same sample also yield this CDR3. V gene TRBV28 combines with J gene TRBJ2-3, with TRBD1 matching over 10 bases. The trim removed 6 bases at V and 4 bases at J, leaving 1 base unmatched. CDR1 is MDHEN and CDR2 is SYDVKM in the germline V gene. CDR3 size: 13 residues. The CDR3 DNA sequence: TGTGCCAGCAGGACAGGGGGCCCAGATACGCAGTATTTT. Translated, it gives CASRTGGPDTQYF.

CDR3 loop: CASSPRRGGPTDTQYF. In DNA, the CDR3 is TGTGCCAGCAGCCCCCGGCGTGGGGGTCCCACAGATACGCAGTATTTT. The chain has TRBV5-4 and TRBJ2-3; perhaps D is TRBD1 or TRBD2 (5 bases each). CDR3 size: 16 residues. Trimming shortened V by 4 bases and J by 2 bases, and 17 bases separated the two germline ends. Germline-derived CDR1 and CDR2 are SGHNT and YYREEE (reference sequence).

About this clone: Other DNA sequences from this sample encode an identical CDR3 as well. CDR3 in DNA: TGTGCCAGCAGTTTAAGGTCTCAAGAGACCCAGTACTTC. This translates into CASSLRSQETQYF. The chain carries TRBV27 and TRBJ2-5, with D hard to call. The length of the CDR3 is 13 residues. V lost 2 bases and J 2 bases, leaving 6 bases between the germline ends. CDR1 is MNHEY and CDR2 is SMNVEV in the germline V gene (reference sequence).

Concerning this clone: This sample also contains other DNA sequences that code for the same CDR3. The chain carries TRBV6-5 and TRBJ2-3, with D unresolved. CDR1 is MNHEY and CDR2 is SVGAGI in the germline V gene. The CDR3 runs 13 residues. V was pared by 2 bases and J by 2 bases, with 5 bases between. CDR3 amino acids: CASSYGDTDTQYF. The CDR3 region has the DNA TGTGCCAGCAGTTACGGCGACACAGATACGCAGTATTTT.

This sequence joins TRBV29-1 and TRBJ2-3, with a weak D call TRBD1 (5 bases). V shed 1 base and J shed 7 bases, with 18 bases lying between them. Germline CDR1 is SQVTM and CDR2 is ANQGSEA. This CDR3 contains 15 residues. The CDR3 sequence: CSVEAQFWGENTQYF. Written as DNA, the CDR3 is TGCAGCGTTGAAGCCCAGTTCTGGGGCGAGAATACGCAGTATTTT.

The chain is built from TRBV27 and TRBJ1-4; D is ambiguous. Deletions cut 5 bases from V and 8 bases from J, with 18 bases between. Germline V gene sequence: CDR1 MNHEY, CDR2 SMNVEV (reference sequence). This CDR3 comprises 15 residues. The CDR3 nucleotides read TGTGCCAGCAGTGACGTTCGAGCGGGATTGGAAAAACTGTTTTTT. As protein: CASSDVRAGLEKLFF.

The chain couples TRBV5-4 to TRBJ2-5; D may be TRBD2 (6 bases). The CDR3 has 16 residues. The V and J ends lost 3 bases and 2 bases respectively, with 17 bases between them. Germline loops: CDR1 SGHNT, CDR2 YYREEE (reference sequence). For the CDR3, the DNA is TGTGCCAGCAGCTCCACGGGTTGGGGAGGTCAAGAGACCCAGTACTTC. Translation: CASSSTGWGGQETQYF.

The chain combines TRBV7-2 with TRBJ2-5, with D perhaps matching TRBD1 or TRBD2 (5 bases each). The V gene's germline CDR1 is SGHTA and CDR2 FQGNSA. The CDR3 loop spans 15 amino acids. Trimming took off 3 bases at V and 5 bases at J, with 16 bases between the two ends. The CDR3 DNA is TGTGCCAGCAGCTTTGGGACGAGGGAGATGGAGACCCAGTACTTC. Protein product: CASSFGTREMETQYF.

This clone came up once. This sequence joins TRBV7-8 and TRBJ1-2, with a possible D match to TRBD1 (6 bases). The CDR3 contains 13 residues. Germline V gene data show CDR1 as SGHVS and CDR2 as FQNEAQ. The germline V and J ends were trimmed by 5 bases and 9 bases, with 16 bases remaining between them. The CDR3 coding sequence is TGTGCCAGCAGCCTCGGGGCAGGGGCCAGCTACACCTTC. It translates to CASSLGAGASYTF. The whole variable domain, filled in from reference TRBV7-8 and TRBJ1-2, reads GAGVSQSPRYKVAKRGQDVALRCDPISGHVSLFWYQQALGQGPEFLTYFQNEAQLDKSGLPSDRFFAERPEGSVSTLKIQRTQQEDSAVYLCASSLGAGASYTFGSGTRLTVV.

In this sample, this clone turned up a few times. This rearrangement joins TRBV18 to TRBJ1-5; a weak D match, TRBD1 (5 bases). The CDR3 is 13 amino acids. The V end lost 6 bases, the J end lost 6 bases, and 12 bases lay between the germline ends. The germline V gene has CDR1 KGHSH and CDR2 LQKENI. The CDR3 DNA is TGTGCCAGCTCGCCTAAGCAGGGTCAGCCCCAGCATTTT. It specifies CASSPKQGQPQHF.

The chain combines TRBV28 with TRBJ2-5; 9 bases agree with TRBD1. The V gene's germline CDR1 is MDHEN and CDR2 SYDVKM. With V trimmed by 7 bases and J by 5 bases, 11 bases remained unmatched. The CDR3 extends over 15 amino acids. In nucleotides, the CDR3 is TGTGCCAGCACCCACAGGGGGCGGTTTGAGGAGACCCAGTACTTC. Amino acids: CASTHRGRFEETQYF.

V usage is TRBV25-1 and J usage is TRBJ2-1; TRBD2 matches 7 bases. The V segment lost 7 bases and the J segment 7 bases; nucleotides outside the gene matches: 7. The germline CDR1 and CDR2 sequences are MGHDK and SYGVNS. This CDR3 is 13 amino acids long. The CDR3 DNA reads TGTGCCAGCATACAGTCCGGGGGGAATGAGCAGTTCTTC. Amino acid sequence: CASIQSGGNEQFF.

The rearrangement uses TRBV19 and TRBJ2-1; 7 nucleotides line up with TRBD1. The junction had 2 bases not matched to a gene; V was cut back by 4 bases and J by 5 bases. The V gene's germline CDR1 is LNHDA and CDR2 SQIVND (reference sequence). The CDR3 runs 13 residues. CDR3 in DNA: TGTGCCAGTAGTAGGGACAGAAACAATGAGCAGTTCTTC. The encoded protein is CASSRDRNNEQFF.